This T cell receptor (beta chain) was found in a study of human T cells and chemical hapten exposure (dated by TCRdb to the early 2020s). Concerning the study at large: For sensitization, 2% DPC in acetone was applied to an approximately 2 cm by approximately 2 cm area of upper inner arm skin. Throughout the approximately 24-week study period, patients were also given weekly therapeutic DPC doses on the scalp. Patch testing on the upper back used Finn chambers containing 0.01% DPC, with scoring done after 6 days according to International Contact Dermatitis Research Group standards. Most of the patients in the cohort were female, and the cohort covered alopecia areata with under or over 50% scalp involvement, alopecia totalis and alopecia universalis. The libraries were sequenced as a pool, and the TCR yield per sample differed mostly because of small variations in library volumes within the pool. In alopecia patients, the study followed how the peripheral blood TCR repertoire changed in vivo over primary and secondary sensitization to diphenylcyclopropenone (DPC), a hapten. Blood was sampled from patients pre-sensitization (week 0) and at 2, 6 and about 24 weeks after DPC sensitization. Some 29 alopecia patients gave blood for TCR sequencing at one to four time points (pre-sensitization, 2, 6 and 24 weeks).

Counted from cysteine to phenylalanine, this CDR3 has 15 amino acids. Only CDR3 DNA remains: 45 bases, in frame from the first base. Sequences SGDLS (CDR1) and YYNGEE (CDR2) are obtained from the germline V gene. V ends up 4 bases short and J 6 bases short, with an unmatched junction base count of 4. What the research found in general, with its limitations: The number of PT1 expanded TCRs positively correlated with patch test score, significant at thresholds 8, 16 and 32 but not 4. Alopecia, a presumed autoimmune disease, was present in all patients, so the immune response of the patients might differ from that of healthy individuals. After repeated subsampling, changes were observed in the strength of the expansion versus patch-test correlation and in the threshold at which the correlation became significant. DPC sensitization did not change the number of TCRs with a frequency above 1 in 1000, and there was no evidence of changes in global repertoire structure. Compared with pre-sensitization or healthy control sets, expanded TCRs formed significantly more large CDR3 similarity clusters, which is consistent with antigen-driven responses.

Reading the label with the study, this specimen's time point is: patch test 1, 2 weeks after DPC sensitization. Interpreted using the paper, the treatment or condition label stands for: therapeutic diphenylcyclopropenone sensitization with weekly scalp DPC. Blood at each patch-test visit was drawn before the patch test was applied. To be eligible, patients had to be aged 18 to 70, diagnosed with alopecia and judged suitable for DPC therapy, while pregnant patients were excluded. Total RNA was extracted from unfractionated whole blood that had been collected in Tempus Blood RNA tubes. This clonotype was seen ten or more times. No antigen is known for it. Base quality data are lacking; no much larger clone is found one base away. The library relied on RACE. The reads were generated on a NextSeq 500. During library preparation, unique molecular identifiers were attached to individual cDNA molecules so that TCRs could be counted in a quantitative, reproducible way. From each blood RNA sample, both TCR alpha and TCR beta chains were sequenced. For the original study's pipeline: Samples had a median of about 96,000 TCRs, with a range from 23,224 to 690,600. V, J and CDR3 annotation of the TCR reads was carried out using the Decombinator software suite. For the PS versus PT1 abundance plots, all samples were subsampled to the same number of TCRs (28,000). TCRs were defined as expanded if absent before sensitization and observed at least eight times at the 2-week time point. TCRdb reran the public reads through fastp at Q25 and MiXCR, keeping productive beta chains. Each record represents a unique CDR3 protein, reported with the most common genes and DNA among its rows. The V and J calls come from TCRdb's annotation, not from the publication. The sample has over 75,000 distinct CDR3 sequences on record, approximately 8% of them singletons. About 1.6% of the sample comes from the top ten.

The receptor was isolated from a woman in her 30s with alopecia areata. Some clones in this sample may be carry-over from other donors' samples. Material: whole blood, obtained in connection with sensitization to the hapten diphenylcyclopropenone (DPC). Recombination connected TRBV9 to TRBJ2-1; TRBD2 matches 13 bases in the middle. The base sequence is TGTGCCAGCAGCCCCTGGACTAGCGGGGGCAATGAGCAGTTCTTC. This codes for CASSPWTSGGNEQFF.